The rows below give T cell receptor beta chains drawn from one sample of a study of CD8+ T cells in alopecia areata. Generated by immunoSEQ multiplex PCR, the TCRdb table keeps only in-frame clones and is missing some. The sample records 200,000 to 250,000 clones, approximately 72% being singletons. The specimen was CD4+ T cells sorted from blood, collected at roughly week 45, from a patient treated with tofacitinib. All receptors derive from a human donor with alopecia areata. Both conserved end residues are part of each CDR3. A D gene is named only where the DNA matches it firmly. Clone size is not always given. Where it is, it says once, few, many or a class for expanded clones.

clone_size: .
j_call: TRBJ1-5
d_call: TRBD1
v_call: TRBV2
cdr3_nt: TGTGCCAGCAAGGACAGGGGCGAACAGCCCCAGCATTTT
cdr3_aa: CASKDRGEQPQHF

clone_size: once
j_call: TRBJ1-2
d_call: .
v_call: TRBV29-1
cdr3_nt: TGCAGCGTTGAAGGTGGCAGCTATGGCTACACCTTC
cdr3_aa: CSVEGGSYGYTF

clone_size: .
j_call: TRBJ1-2
d_call: TRBD1
v_call: TRBV6-1
cdr3_nt: TGTGCCACCGAGACAGGGAATGACTATGGCTACACCTTC
cdr3_aa: CATETGNDYGYTF

clone_size: .
j_call: TRBJ2-1
d_call: .
v_call: TRBV27
cdr3_nt: TGTGCCAGCAGTAGACTTACAGGGAATGAGCAGTTCTTC
cdr3_aa: CASSRLTGNEQFF

clone_size: .
j_call: TRBJ2-6
d_call: .
v_call: TRBV30
cdr3_nt: TGTGCCTGGAGTGAGGGAAATGGGGCCAACGTCCTGACTTTC
cdr3_aa: CAWSEGNGANVLTF

clone_size: .
j_call: TRBJ2-2
d_call: .
v_call: TRBV30
cdr3_nt: TGTGCCTGGAGTTACGGGGAGCTGTTTTTT
cdr3_aa: CAWSYGELFF

clone_size: once
j_call: TRBJ1-2
d_call: .
v_call: TRBV30
cdr3_nt: TGTGCCTGGAGTGTGCGCAATCCGTATGGCTACACCTTC
cdr3_aa: CAWSVRNPYGYTF

clone_size: .
j_call: TRBJ2-3
d_call: TRBD1
v_call: TRBV29-1
cdr3_nt: TGCAGCGTCGGACAGGGTGTCGCAGATACGCAGTATTTT
cdr3_aa: CSVGQGVADTQYF

clone_size: .
j_call: TRBJ2-3
d_call: .
v_call: TRBV10-3
cdr3_nt: TGTGCCGCTGGATGGAGCACAGATACGCAGTATTTT
cdr3_aa: CAAGWSTDTQYF

clone_size: .
j_call: TRBJ1-6
d_call: TRBD1
v_call: TRBV4-3
cdr3_nt: TGCGCCAGCAGCCACTATTCCGGGACAGGGGCCGTCCCCCTTAATTCACCCCTCCACTTT
cdr3_aa: CASSHYSGTGAVPLNSPLHF

clone_size: few
j_call: TRBJ2-7
d_call: .
v_call: TRBV5-1
cdr3_nt: TGCGCCAGCAGCTTGTACGGGATCGAGCAGTACTTC
cdr3_aa: CASSLYGIEQYF

clone_size: .
j_call: TRBJ1-2
d_call: .
v_call: TRBV7-9
cdr3_nt: TGTGCCAGCAGCGCAAGACAGGTCGGTGGCTACACCTTC
cdr3_aa: CASSARQVGGYTF

clone_size: .
j_call: TRBJ2-7
d_call: .
v_call: TRBV6-1
cdr3_nt: TGTGCCAGCAGCGCTGTGGGAGGACAAGAGTACTTC
cdr3_aa: CASSAVGGQEYF

clone_size: few
j_call: TRBJ1-1
d_call: TRBD1
v_call: TRBV7-2
cdr3_nt: TGTGCCAGCAGCTTGACCGGGACAGGGGTAGGGAACACTGAAGCTTTCTTT
cdr3_aa: CASSLTGTGVGNTEAFF

clone_size: .
j_call: TRBJ1-5
d_call: .
v_call: TRBV27
cdr3_nt: TGTGCCAGCAGCCGGGCGGACAGAACCCAGCCCCAGCATTTT
cdr3_aa: CASSRADRTQPQHF

clone_size: once
j_call: TRBJ2-5
d_call: .
v_call: TRBV9
cdr3_nt: TGTGCCAGCAGCGTAGCGAATACAGGGAGCCAAGAGACCCAGTACTTC
cdr3_aa: CASSVANTGSQETQYF

clone_size: .
j_call: TRBJ1-2
d_call: .
v_call: TRBV27
cdr3_nt: TGTGCCAGCAGTCCTAGACCGAACTATGGCTACACCTTC
cdr3_aa: CASSPRPNYGYTF

clone_size: once
j_call: TRBJ1-6
d_call: .
v_call: TRBV27
cdr3_nt: TGTGCCAGCAGTTTACGCGGGGCTACCGGGATTACCATTTCACCCCTCCACTTT
cdr3_aa: CASSLRGATGITISPLHF

clone_size: .
j_call: TRBJ2-6
d_call: TRBD2
v_call: TRBV30
cdr3_nt: TGTGCCTGGAGGATCGGTGGGAGGGTCCCACCTGGGGCCAACGTCCTGACTTTC
cdr3_aa: CAWRIGGRVPPGANVLTF

clone_size: few
j_call: TRBJ2-2
d_call: TRBD1
v_call: TRBV7-3
cdr3_nt: TGTGCCAGCAGCGCCCGACAGGGCCCCGGGGAGCTGTTTTTT
cdr3_aa: CASSARQGPGELFF

clone_size: few
j_call: TRBJ1-1
d_call: .
v_call: TRBV6-6
cdr3_nt: TGTGCCAGCACCGCCAGGAGCGCTGAAGCTTTCTTT
cdr3_aa: CASTARSAEAFF

clone_size: .
j_call: TRBJ2-3
d_call: .
v_call: TRBV14
cdr3_nt: TGTGCCAGCAGCCCAGGGGCCTTGATCGCAGATACGCAGTATTTT
cdr3_aa: CASSPGALIADTQYF

clone_size: few
j_call: TRBJ2-1
d_call: TRBD2
v_call: TRBV10-1
cdr3_nt: TGCGCCAGCAGCCCCACGGGGGGGAATGAGCAGTTCTTC
cdr3_aa: CASSPTGGNEQFF

clone_size: .
j_call: TRBJ2-7
d_call: .
v_call: TRBV4-3
cdr3_nt: TGCGCCAGCAGCCAGGAGATCGGGGGAAGGGGGTCGGTGCAGTACTTC
cdr3_aa: CASSQEIGGRGSVQYF

clone_size: once
j_call: TRBJ2-7
d_call: TRBD1
v_call: TRBV9
cdr3_nt: TGTGCCAGCAGCGCTTCCGGGACAGGGGGACAAGAGCAGTACTTC
cdr3_aa: CASSASGTGGQEQYF

clone_size: .
j_call: TRBJ2-5
d_call: TRBD1
v_call: TRBV6-1
cdr3_nt: TGTGCCAGCAGTGCCCAGACAGGGAGAGGAGAGACCCAGTACTTC
cdr3_aa: CASSAQTGRGETQYF

clone_size: .
j_call: TRBJ2-7
d_call: .
v_call: TRBV5-1
cdr3_nt: TGCGCCAGCAGAGACACCGGCTCCTACGAGCAGTACTTC
cdr3_aa: CASRDTGSYEQYF

clone_size: .
j_call: TRBJ1-5
d_call: .
v_call: TRBV30
cdr3_nt: TGTGCCTGGAGTGAGGGCAGCCAGGTCAATCAGCCCCAGCATTTT
cdr3_aa: CAWSEGSQVNQPQHF

clone_size: few
j_call: TRBJ1-5
d_call: .
v_call: TRBV29-1
cdr3_nt: TGCAGCGTTGGTACAGGGAGCAATCAGCCCCAGCATTTT
cdr3_aa: CSVGTGSNQPQHF

clone_size: .
j_call: TRBJ2-2
d_call: TRBD1
v_call: TRBV2
cdr3_nt: TGTGCCAGCAAGGACAGGGGTACCGGGGAGCTGTTTTTT
cdr3_aa: CASKDRGTGELFF

clone_size: .
j_call: TRBJ2-3
d_call: .
v_call: TRBV4-3
cdr3_nt: TGCGCCAGCAGCCAAGAGCCACATAGCACAGATACGCAGTATTTT
cdr3_aa: CASSQEPHSTDTQYF

clone_size: few
j_call: TRBJ2-5
d_call: .
v_call: TRBV5-1
cdr3_nt: TGCGCCAGCAGCGTTAACGAAGAGACCCAGTACTTC
cdr3_aa: CASSVNEETQYF

clone_size: .
j_call: TRBJ2-5
d_call: .
v_call: TRBV11-3
cdr3_nt: TGTGCCAGCAGCTTCGGGGAGACCCAGTACTTC
cdr3_aa: CASSFGETQYF

clone_size: once
j_call: TRBJ1-6
d_call: .
v_call: TRBV29-1
cdr3_nt: TGCAGCGTCCGCCCAGCAGGGGACAATTCACCCCTCCACTTT
cdr3_aa: CSVRPAGDNSPLHF

clone_size: once
j_call: TRBJ1-5
d_call: .
v_call: TRBV7-9
cdr3_nt: TGTGCCAGCAGCTTAGGTGAGACGGTCAGCTATCAGCCCCAGCATTTT
cdr3_aa: CASSLGETVSYQPQHF

clone_size: .
j_call: TRBJ1-2
d_call: .
v_call: TRBV30
cdr3_nt: TGTGCCTGGAGCACAGCGTACGCCAATAACTATGGCTACACCTTC
cdr3_aa: CAWSTAYANNYGYTF

clone_size: .
j_call: TRBJ2-2
d_call: TRBD1
v_call: TRBV5-1
cdr3_nt: TGCGCCAGCAGCCACGGACAGGGCGGGTTGAACACCGGGGAGCTGTTTTTT
cdr3_aa: CASSHGQGGLNTGELFF

clone_size: .
j_call: TRBJ1-2
d_call: TRBD1
v_call: TRBV28
cdr3_nt: TGTGCCAGCACCTCCGGACAGGGCAGAGTCTATGGCTACACCTTC
cdr3_aa: CASTSGQGRVYGYTF

clone_size: .
j_call: TRBJ2-3
d_call: TRBD2
v_call: TRBV4-3
cdr3_nt: TGCGCCAGCAGCCAAGATCACGGGGGGGGCCGGGGCACAGATACGCAGTATTTT
cdr3_aa: CASSQDHGGGRGTDTQYF

clone_size: .
j_call: TRBJ2-5
d_call: TRBD2
v_call: TRBV27
cdr3_nt: TGTGCCAGCAACCGGGCGGGGGGCCAAGAGACCCAGTACTTC
cdr3_aa: CASNRAGGQETQYF

clone_size: .
j_call: TRBJ2-5
d_call: TRBD1
v_call: TRBV5-1
cdr3_nt: TGCGCCAGCAGCCTACTCGGGACAGGGGGAGAGACCCAGTACTTC
cdr3_aa: CASSLLGTGGETQYF

clone_size: .
j_call: TRBJ2-3
d_call: .
v_call: TRBV29-1
cdr3_nt: TGCAGCGTGGCCCAAAGCCCAGATACGCAGTATTTT
cdr3_aa: CSVAQSPDTQYF

clone_size: few
j_call: TRBJ1-5
d_call: TRBD1
v_call: TRBV29-1
cdr3_nt: TGCAGCGTTTTGCCCGGGACAGGGGAACCGCGTCAGCCCCAGCATTTT
cdr3_aa: CSVLPGTGEPRQPQHF

clone_size: .
j_call: TRBJ2-7
d_call: .
v_call: TRBV11-2
cdr3_nt: TGTGCCAGCAGCTCACCCCAGACCCAATACGAGCAGTACTTC
cdr3_aa: CASSSPQTQYEQYF

clone_size: .
j_call: TRBJ1-2
d_call: .
v_call: TRBV30
cdr3_nt: TGTGCCTGGAGAACCACAGGTGGCTATGGCTACACCTTC
cdr3_aa: CAWRTTGGYGYTF

clone_size: .
j_call: TRBJ1-1
d_call: .
v_call: TRBV7-2
cdr3_nt: TGTGCCAGCAGCGCCAACTTCCGGGCTGAAGCTTTCTTT
cdr3_aa: CASSANFRAEAFF

clone_size: .
j_call: TRBJ1-2
d_call: .
v_call: TRBV29-1
cdr3_nt: TGCAGCGTTGGGTTTTTAGGGGGAGTTGTTGACTATGGCTACACCTTC
cdr3_aa: CSVGFLGGVVDYGYTF

clone_size: .
j_call: TRBJ1-2
d_call: .
v_call: TRBV27
cdr3_nt: TGTGCCAGCAGACAATCGCAGGGTCCCTATGGCTACACCTTC
cdr3_aa: CASRQSQGPYGYTF

clone_size: .
j_call: TRBJ1-1
d_call: .
v_call: TRBV29-1
cdr3_nt: TGCAGCGTTGAACCTAGAGCACAGAACACTGAAGCTTTCTTT
cdr3_aa: CSVEPRAQNTEAFF

clone_size: .
j_call: TRBJ2-5
d_call: .
v_call: TRBV25-1
cdr3_nt: TGTGCCAGCAGTGAATCGACAGCTCAATACTTC
cdr3_aa: CASSESTAQYF

clone_size: .
j_call: TRBJ1-5
d_call: TRBD1
v_call: TRBV29-1
cdr3_nt: TGCAGCGGACAAAGGGGGCTTCAGCCCCAGCATTTT
cdr3_aa: CSGQRGLQPQHF